This T cell receptor (beta chain) was captured by sequencing in a study of blood T cell repertoires in COVID-19. In this sample, this clone turned up once. Enrolled through a virtual design, the participants were between roughly 18 and 90 years of age and came from some 25 US areas. Cohorts were assigned according to the clinical history that participants reported. Cohort 3 donors were reported recovered after two negative PCRs, clearance, or symptom resolution. Original processing methods: Amplified reference gene primers provided the basis for estimating nucleated cell counts. Data came from immunoSEQ multiplex PCR; TCRdb stores just in-frame clones and leaves some out. The DNA was the basis for D and trimming; V, J and clone size are from that table. The sample records a few hundred thousand clones, over 75% being singletons. The J segment lost 7 bases and the V segment lost 4 bases, leaving 7 bases of the junction unmatched. CDR1 is MNHEY, CDR2 SMNVEV, per germline (reference sequence). The CDR3 loop spans 14 amino acids.

The chain links TRBV27 to TRBJ1-2; 9 bases line up with TRBD1. This TCR was recovered from a woman aged 18-30 years who had recovered from COVID-19. The sample was PBMCs or T cells enriched from blood (not recorded which). In DNA form, the CDR3 reads TGTGCCAGCAGTTCGGACAGGGGAATGGGTGGCTACACCTTC. Amino acid sequence: CASSSDRGMGGYTF.